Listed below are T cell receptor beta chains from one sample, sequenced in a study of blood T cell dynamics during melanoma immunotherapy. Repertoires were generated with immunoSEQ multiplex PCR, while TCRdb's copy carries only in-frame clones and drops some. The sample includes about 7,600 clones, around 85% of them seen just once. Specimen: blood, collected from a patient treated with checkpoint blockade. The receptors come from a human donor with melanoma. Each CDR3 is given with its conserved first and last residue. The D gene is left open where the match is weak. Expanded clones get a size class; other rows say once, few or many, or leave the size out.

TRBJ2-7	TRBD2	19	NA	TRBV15	CATSSRALSRSGRPYEQYF	TGTGCCACCAGCAGCCGGGCCTTGAGTCGGAGCGGGAGGCCCTACGAGCAGTACTTC
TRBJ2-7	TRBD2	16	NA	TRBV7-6	CASSPSGRAKNYEQYF	TGTGCCAGCAGCCCTAGCGGGAGGGCTAAAAACTACGAGCAGTACTTC
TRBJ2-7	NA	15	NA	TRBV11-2	CASSLDLSYHYEQYF	TGTGCCAGCAGCTTAGACCTTAGCTACCACTACGAGCAGTACTTC
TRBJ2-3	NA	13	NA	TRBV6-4	CASSDRGTDTQYF	TGTGCCAGCAGTGACAGGGGCACAGATACGCAGTATTTT
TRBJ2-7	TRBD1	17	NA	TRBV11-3	CASSAPLGQPDTYEQYF	TGTGCCAGCAGCGCACCACTGGGACAGCCGGACACCTACGAGCAGTACTTC
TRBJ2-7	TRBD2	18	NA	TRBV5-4	CASTEEYSGSLSSYEQYF	TGTGCCAGCACCGAGGAGTATAGCGGGAGCCTAAGCTCCTACGAGCAGTACTTC
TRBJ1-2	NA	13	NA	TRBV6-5	CASSYTQEGGYTF	TGTGCCAGCAGTTACACACAGGAAGGCGGCTACACCTTC
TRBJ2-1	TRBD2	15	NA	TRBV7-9	CASSELAFTYNEQFF	TGTGCCAGCAGCGAACTAGCGTTCACCTACAATGAGCAGTTCTTC
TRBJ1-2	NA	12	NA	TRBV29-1	CSVEGRGWGYTF	TGCAGCGTTGAAGGCCGAGGGTGGGGCTACACCTTC
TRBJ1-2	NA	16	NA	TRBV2	CASATNIPGRAYGYTF	TGTGCCAGCGCCACAAACATACCAGGTAGAGCCTATGGCTACACCTTC
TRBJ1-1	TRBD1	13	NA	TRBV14	CASSQRTGTEAFF	TGTGCCAGCAGCCAACGGACAGGGACTGAAGCTTTCTTT
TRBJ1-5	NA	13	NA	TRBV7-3	CASSIGAGQPQHF	TGTGCCAGCAGCATAGGGGCGGGGCAGCCCCAGCATTTT
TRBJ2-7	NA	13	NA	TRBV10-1	CASSERGGDEQYF	TGCGCCAGCAGTGAGAGGGGCGGAGACGAGCAGTACTTC
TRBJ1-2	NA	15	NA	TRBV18	CASSPNRATVGGYTF	TGTGCCAGCTCACCCAACAGGGCAACAGTAGGGGGCTACACCTTC
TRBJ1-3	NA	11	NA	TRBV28	CASRVGNTIYF	TGTGCCAGCAGAGTCGGAAACACCATATATTTT
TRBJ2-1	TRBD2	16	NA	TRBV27	CASRDPSGRSYNEQFF	TGTGCCAGCAGGGATCCTAGCGGTCGCTCCTACAATGAGCAGTTCTTC
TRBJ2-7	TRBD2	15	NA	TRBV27	CASSFRTSGSYEQYF	TGTGCCAGCAGTTTTCGGACTAGCGGGAGCTACGAGCAGTACTTC
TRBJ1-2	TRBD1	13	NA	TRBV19	CASTRQGFYGYTF	TGTGCCAGTACCCGACAGGGATTCTATGGCTACACCTTC
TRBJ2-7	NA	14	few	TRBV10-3	CAIPPGPGAYEQYF	TGTGCCATCCCCCCCGGACCAGGGGCCTACGAGCAGTACTTC
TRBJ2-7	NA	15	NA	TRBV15	CATSRDRQVSYEQYF	TGTGCCACCAGCAGAGATAGACAGGTTTCTTACGAGCAGTACTTC
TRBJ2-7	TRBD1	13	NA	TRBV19	CASSMTGTHEQYF	TGTGCCAGTAGTATGACAGGGACCCACGAGCAGTACTTC
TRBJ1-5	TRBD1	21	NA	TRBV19	CASSTYRGFRREMRGNQPQHF	TGTGCCAGTAGTACCTACAGGGGGTTCCGAAGAGAAATGCGTGGCAATCAGCCCCAGCATTTT
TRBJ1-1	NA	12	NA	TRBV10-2	CASARSPFEAFF	TGCGCCAGCGCTCGCAGTCCCTTCGAAGCTTTCTTT
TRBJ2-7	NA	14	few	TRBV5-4	CASSLGGTSYEQYF	TGTGCCAGCAGCTTGGGCGGCACCTCCTACGAGCAGTACTTC
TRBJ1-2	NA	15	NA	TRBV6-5	CASSYSRGSNYGYTF	TGTGCCAGCAGTTACTCCCGGGGTTCAAACTATGGCTACACCTTC
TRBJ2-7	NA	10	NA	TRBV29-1	CSAYSNEQYF	TGCAGCGCCTACTCTAACGAGCAGTACTTC
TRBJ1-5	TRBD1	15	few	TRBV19	CASSTHQGDSQPQHF	TGTGCCAGTAGTACACATCAGGGGGATAGTCAGCCCCAGCATTTT
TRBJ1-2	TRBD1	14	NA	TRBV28	CASRPGQATGGYTF	TGTGCCAGCAGACCGGGACAGGCTACCGGAGGCTACACCTTC
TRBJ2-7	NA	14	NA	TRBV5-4	CASSPGPELYEQYF	TGTGCCAGCAGCCCCGGACCGGAGCTGTACGAGCAGTACTTC
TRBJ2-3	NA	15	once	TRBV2	CASSDARSLTDTQYF	TGTGCCAGCAGTGATGCTCGAAGCCTGACAGATACGCAGTATTTT
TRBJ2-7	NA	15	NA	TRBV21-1	CASSKAHRGSYEQYF	TGTGCCAGCAGCAAAGCCCACCGCGGTTCCTACGAGCAGTACTTC
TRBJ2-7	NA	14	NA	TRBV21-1	CASGRDLALGEQYF	TGTGCCAGCGGGAGGGACCTAGCGCTGGGCGAGCAGTACTTC
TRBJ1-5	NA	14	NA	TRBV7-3	CASSLGRQLQPQHF	TGTGCCAGCAGCTTGGGACGGCAACTTCAACCCCAGCATTTT
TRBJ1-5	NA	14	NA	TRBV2	CASRPLRGSQPQHF	TGTGCCAGCAGACCCTTAAGGGGGAGTCAGCCCCAGCATTTT
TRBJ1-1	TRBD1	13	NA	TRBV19	CASSARDSNEAFF	TGTGCCAGTAGCGCGAGGGACAGCAATGAAGCTTTCTTT
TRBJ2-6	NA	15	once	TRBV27	CASSFLDSGANVLTF	TGTGCCAGCAGTTTCCTCGATTCGGGGGCCAACGTCCTGACTTTC
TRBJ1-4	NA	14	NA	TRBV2	CASSGGPRTGKLFF	TGTGCCAGCAGTGGGGGCCCTCGTACAGGAAAACTGTTTTTT
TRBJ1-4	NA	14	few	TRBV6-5	CASSYSRANEKLFF	TGTGCCAGCAGTTACTCCCGGGCTAATGAAAAACTGTTTTTT
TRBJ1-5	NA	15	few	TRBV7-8	CASSLVGTGLEPQHF	TGTGCCAGCAGCTTAGTCGGGACGGGATTAGAGCCCCAGCATTTT
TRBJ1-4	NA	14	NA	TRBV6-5	CASKISGGREKLFF	TGTGCCAGCAAAATCTCTGGGGGCCGTGAAAAACTGTTTTTT
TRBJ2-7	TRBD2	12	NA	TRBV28	CASHGGSYEQYF	TGTGCCAGCCACGGCGGGAGCTACGAGCAGTACTTC
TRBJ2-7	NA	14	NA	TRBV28	CASSRTGRSSEQYF	TGTGCCAGCAGCCGCACGGGACGTAGTTCCGAGCAGTACTTC
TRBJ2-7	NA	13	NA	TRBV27	CASSGGSLREQYF	TGTGCCAGCAGTGGGGGGAGCCTACGGGAGCAGTACTTC
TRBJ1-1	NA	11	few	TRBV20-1	CSARGATEAFF	TGCAGTGCTAGGGGGGCGACTGAAGCTTTCTTT
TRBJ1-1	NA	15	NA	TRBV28	CASRSSAGQKGEAFF	TGTGCCAGCAGATCTTCGGCAGGGCAAAAGGGTGAAGCTTTCTTT
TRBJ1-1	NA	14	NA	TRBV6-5	CASSYAGVNTEAFF	TGTGCCAGCAGTTACGCCGGGGTGAACACTGAAGCTTTCTTT
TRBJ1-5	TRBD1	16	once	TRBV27	CASSLFGDSPNAPQHF	TGTGCCAGCAGTTTATTCGGGGACAGCCCCAACGCGCCCCAGCATTTT
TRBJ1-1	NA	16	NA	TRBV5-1	CASSLRVTDMNTEAFF	TGCGCCAGCAGCTTGCGGGTTACGGACATGAACACTGAAGCTTTCTTT
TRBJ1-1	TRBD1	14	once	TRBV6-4	CASSVGRGGTEAFF	TGTGCCAGCAGCGTAGGCAGGGGGGGCACTGAAGCTTTCTTT
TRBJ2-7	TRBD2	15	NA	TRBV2	CASSDAGLGAREQYF	TGTGCCAGCTCCGACGCCGGACTAGGGGCTCGGGAGCAGTACTTC
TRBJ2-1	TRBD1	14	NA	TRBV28	CASSLGQGFDEQFF	TGTGCCAGCAGTTTAGGACAGGGTTTCGATGAGCAGTTCTTC
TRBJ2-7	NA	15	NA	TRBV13	CASSSSGQGWYEQYF	TGTGCCAGCAGCTCCAGCGGGCAGGGGTGGTACGAGCAGTACTTC
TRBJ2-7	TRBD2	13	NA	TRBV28	CAATSGGPYEQYF	TGTGCCGCGACTAGCGGGGGACCCTACGAGCAGTACTTC
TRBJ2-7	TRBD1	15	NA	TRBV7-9	CASSPLGQGAYEQYF	TGTGCCAGCAGCCCCCTCGGACAGGGAGCCTACGAGCAGTACTTC
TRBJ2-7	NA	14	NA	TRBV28	CATRRVDIYYEQYF	TGTGCCACCCGCCGAGTTGACATTTACTACGAGCAGTACTTC
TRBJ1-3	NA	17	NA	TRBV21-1	CASSKRHGDHSGNTIYF	TGTGCCAGCAGCAAAAGACATGGGGACCACTCTGGAAACACCATATATTTT
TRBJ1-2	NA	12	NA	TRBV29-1	CSVGGDLYGYTF	TGCAGCGTGGGGGGCGATCTCTATGGCTACACCTTC
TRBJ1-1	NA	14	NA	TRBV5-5	CASSLGTANTEAFF	TGTGCCAGCAGCTTGGGGACGGCGAACACTGAAGCTTTCTTT
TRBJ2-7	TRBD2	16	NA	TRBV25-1	CASSSQGTSGRYEQYF	TGTGCCAGCAGTTCCCAGGGGACTAGCGGGAGATACGAGCAGTACTTC
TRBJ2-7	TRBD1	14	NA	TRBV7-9	CASSSGQGAYEQYF	TGTGCCAGCAGCTCTGGACAGGGGGCATACGAGCAGTACTTC